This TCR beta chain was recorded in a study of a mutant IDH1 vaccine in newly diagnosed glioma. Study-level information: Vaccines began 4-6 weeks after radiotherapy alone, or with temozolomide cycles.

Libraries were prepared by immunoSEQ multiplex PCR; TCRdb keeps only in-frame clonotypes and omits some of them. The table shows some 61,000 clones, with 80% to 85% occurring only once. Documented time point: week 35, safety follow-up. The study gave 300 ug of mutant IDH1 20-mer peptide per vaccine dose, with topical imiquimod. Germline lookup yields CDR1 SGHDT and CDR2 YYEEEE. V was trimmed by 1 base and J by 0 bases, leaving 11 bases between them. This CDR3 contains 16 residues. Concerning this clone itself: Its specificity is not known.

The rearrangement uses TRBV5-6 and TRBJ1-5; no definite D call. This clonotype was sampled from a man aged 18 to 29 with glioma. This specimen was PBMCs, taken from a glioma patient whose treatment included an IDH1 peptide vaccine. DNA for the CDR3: TGTGCCAGCAGCTTGCGGGGAGTCTATAGCAATCAGCCCCAGCATTTT. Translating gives CASSLRGVYSNQPQHF.